This T cell receptor beta chain was sequenced in a study of shared clonotypes between healthy human individuals. Findings and limits, study-wide: Naive subsets usually exceeded memory subsets in estimated richness. Non-shared clonotypes were found to have lower generation probabilities than the clonotypes that were shared by all four of the sorted-subset donors. With a few donors compared, roughly 5% of naive CD4 clonotypes were shared.

CD45RO-negative CD8 cells positively selected for CCR7 made up the naive population, which excluded terminally differentiated effector memory CD45RA+ cells. There were no recent acute infections or vaccinations among the donors, who were healthy HIV-negative adults. The germline gives CDR1 SGHAT, CDR2 FQNNGV. CDR3 size: 15 residues. The V and J ends lost 1 base and 1 base respectively, with 10 bases between them. Measured with immunoSEQ multiplex PCR; TCRdb has only the in-frame clones, and not every one. The sample has about 680,000 clones, roughly 94% seen once; the top ten hold approximately 22%. Only one count was recorded for this clone. Antigen unknown.

This chain uses TRBV11-2 with TRBJ1-1; D not resolved. The sample taken for sequencing was naive CD8+ T cells sorted from blood. The TCR sequence derives from a man in his thirties or forties in good health. DNA for the CDR3: TGTGCCAGCAGCTTAGGTGTGGTGGGGAACACTGAAGCTTTCTTT. This sequence encodes CASSLGVVGNTEAFF.